Presented here are 4 T cell receptor beta chains from one specimen sequenced in a study of T cells in localized non-small cell lung cancer. Assay: immunoSEQ multiplex PCR; the TCRdb copy retains only in-frame clones and omits some. The data hold fewer than 20,000 clones, with roughly 90% observed a single time. This sample comprised peripheral blood, obtained before any cancer treatment. Source of these receptors: a female donor of 60 years or more with stage III squamous cell lung carcinoma.

The chain carries TRBV18 and TRBJ1-1; tentative D call: TRBD1 (5 bases). Germline V gene lookup returns CDR1 KGHSH and CDR2 LQKENI. The ends were cut back, 3 bases at V and 0 bases at J, with 11 bases in the middle. The CDR3 runs to 15 residues. The CDR3 bases are TGTGCCAGCTCACCCGGGCCGGGGCTGAACACTGAAGCTTTCTTT. Translating it yields CASSPGPGLNTEAFF.

V is TRBV7-2 and J is TRBJ1-1; possible D gene TRBD1, 5 bases. Germline V gene data show CDR1 as SGHTA and CDR2 as FQGNSA. Trimming stripped 2 bases from V and 5 bases from J, with 12 bases between. CDR3 size: 14 residues. CDR3 sequence: CASSLLPGPTEAFF. The CDR3 DNA sequence: TGTGCCAGCAGCTTACTTCCGGGACCGACTGAAGCTTTCTTT.

This chain uses TRBV19 with TRBJ1-6; no clear D gene. This CDR3 has 15 amino acids. Per germline, CDR1 LNHDA and CDR2 SQIVND (reference sequence). Trimming stripped 5 bases from V and 10 bases from J, with 18 bases between. The CDR3 spells CASSPDGFGYSPLHF. The CDR3 DNA reads TGTGCCAGTAGTCCGGACGGATTTGGATACTCACCCCTCCACTTT.

The chain uses TRBV5-1 and TRBJ1-2, with 10 bases that match TRBD1. After removal of 5 bases from V and 6 bases from J, the junction contained 10 bases not matched to a gene. Germline lookup yields CDR1 SGHRS and CDR2 YFSETQ. This CDR3 has 15 amino acids. This CDR3 reads CASRGTGDIGNGYTF. The CDR3 nucleotides are TGCGCCAGCAGAGGGACAGGGGATATTGGAAATGGCTACACCTTC.